This entry lists 17 T cell receptor beta chains sequenced from one sample in a study of vaccination effects on CD4 cells after COVID-19. Sequenced by immunoSEQ multiplex PCR; TCRdb stores in-frame clones only, minus some. The data contain around 26,000 clones, around 67% of them singletons. When nine to ten days of culture had elapsed, CD4+ T cells were isolated. The antigens of these receptors remain unknown. This material consisted of CD4+ T cells from PBMCs cultured without peptide, taken before COVID-19 vaccination. The receptors here all came from a human donor who received a COVID-19 vaccine.

J is TRBJ1-2 and V is TRBV4-1, with a possible D match to TRBD1 (5 bases). The germline V gene has CDR1 MGHRA and CDR2 YSYEKL. The germline V and J ends were trimmed by 2 bases and 2 bases, with 15 bases remaining between them. The CDR3 totals 16 residues. CDR3 loop: CASSQPPGRGNYGYTF. The CDR3 coding sequence is TGCGCCAGCAGCCAACCCCCTGGCCGGGGGAACTATGGCTACACCTTC.

J is TRBJ1-4 and V is TRBV28, with 7 bases aligning to TRBD1. The CDR3 is 13 amino acids. The junction had 6 bases not matched to a gene; V was cut back by 6 bases and J by 8 bases. Germline-derived CDR1 and CDR2 are MDHEN and SYDVKM. The CDR3 loop is CASRRQGEEKLFF. The CDR3 nucleotides read TGTGCCAGCAGGCGACAGGGAGAGGAAAAACTGTTTTTT.

The chain has TRBV2 and TRBJ2-2; maybe TRBD1 (5 bases). In germline, CDR1 is SNHLY, CDR2 FYNNEI. The CDR3 has 14 amino acids. V was clipped by 8 bases and J by 5 bases, with 15 bases between them. DNA of the CDR3: TGTGCCAGCGAGCAGGGCCCAAGGACCGGGGAGCTGTTTTTT. Amino acid sequence: CASEQGPRTGELFF.

The chain is built from TRBV3-1 (or the pseudogene TRBV3-2) and TRBJ1-1, with D perhaps TRBD1 (5 bases). CDR1 is LGHDT and CDR2 is YNNKEL in the germline V gene (reference sequence). The CDR3 is 14 amino acids. Trimming removed 4 bases from V and 0 bases from J, with 9 bases in between. CDR3 sequence reads: CASSLGLLNTEAFF. The CDR3 nucleotides read TGTGCCAGCAGCCTGGGACTTCTGAACACTGAAGCTTTCTTT.

V is TRBV4-1 and J is TRBJ1-2; 7 bases map to TRBD1. Looked up from germline, CDR1 is MGHRA and CDR2 is YSYEKL. The CDR3 extends over 16 amino acids. J lost 2 bases, V lost 0 bases, and 6 bases had no gene match. CDR3: CASSQDRDSVNYGYTF. The CDR3 bases are TGCGCCAGCAGCCAAGATCGGGACAGTGTAAACTATGGCTACACCTTC.

In its sample, this clone was seen a few times. The chain uses TRBV2 and TRBJ1-2, with unresolved D. Trimming cost V 6 bases and J 0 bases, with 11 bases left between them. Looked up from germline, CDR1 is SNHLY and CDR2 is FYNNEI. This CDR3 is built from 14 residues. Here the CDR3 reads CASRVPEANYGYTF. In nucleotides, the CDR3 is TGTGCCAGCAGGGTGCCGGAAGCTAACTATGGCTACACCTTC.

The rearrangement links TRBV15 to TRBJ1-4; 7 bases map to TRBD1. The V gene end was trimmed by 5 bases and the J gene end by 3 bases; junction bases not matched to a gene: 6. Germline V CDR1 and CDR2: LNHNV, YYDKDF (reference sequence). The length of the CDR3 is 15 residues. The CDR3, as DNA: TGTGCCACCAGCCCGCAGGGGGAGCCTAATGAAAAACTGTTTTTT. Translated, it gives CATSPQGEPNEKLFF.

V and J are TRBV6-5 and TRBJ1-6; possibly TRBD1 for D (5 bases). Trimming stripped 10 bases from V and 8 bases from J, with 18 bases between. CDR1 MNHEY and CDR2 SVGAGI come from the germline V gene. The CDR3 runs 14 residues. Here the CDR3 DNA reads TGTGCCACCAACGAAAAGGGGCAGGATTCACCCCTCCACTTT. This gives the protein CATNEKGQDSPLHF.

The chain couples TRBV12-3 or TRBV12-4 to TRBJ1-2; D gene ambiguous. The CDR3 totals 13 residues. Trimming took 4 bases from V and 3 from J, leaving 9 bases between them. The CDR3 bases are TGTGCCAGCAGTTCCGCCGGCTACTATGGCTACACCTTC. As protein: CASSSAGYYGYTF.

The rearrangement joins TRBV27 to TRBJ1-1; D might be TRBD1 (5 bases). Germline assignment: CDR1 MNHEY and CDR2 SMNVEV (reference sequence). This CDR3 region has 16 residues. The germline V and J ends were trimmed by 4 bases and 4 bases, with 19 bases remaining between them. The DNA for the CDR3 is TGTGCCAGCAGTTCGACTACACAGGTTAGGCCCACTGAAGCTTTCTTT. This encodes CASSSTTQVRPTEAFF.

In regard to this clone: A read error may produce the germline difference seen at one junction end. The chain recombines TRBV5-6 with TRBJ1-2; 9 bases agree with TRBD1. Per the germline V gene, CDR1 is SGHDT and CDR2 is YYEEEE. The CDR3 is 14 amino acids. The CDR3 loop reads CASTLGQGIGGYTF. For the CDR3, the DNA is TGTGCCAGCACCTTGGGACAGGGAATTGGTGGCTACACCTTC.

The chain joins TRBV4-1 to TRBJ2-7; 7 nucleotides agree with TRBD2. The CDR3 totals 17 residues. Per germline, CDR1 MGHRA and CDR2 YSYEKL. V gave up 3 bases and J gave up 7 bases; unmatched junction bases: 18. CDR3 sequence (DNA): TGCGCCAGCAGCCAGCTCGAGGAATGGGACTATCTCCCTGAGCAGTACTTC. This gives the protein CASSQLEEWDYLPEQYF.

V gene TRBV5-4 combines with J gene TRBJ1-2; TRBD1 matches 7 bases. The CDR3 is 15 amino acids. Trimming at V came to 0 bases and at J to 3 bases, leaving 5 bases not matched to a gene. Germline V gene lookup returns CDR1 SGHNT and CDR2 YYREEE (reference sequence). CDR3 DNA: TGTGCCAGCAGCTTGGGTCAGGGGGTTGACTATGGCTACACCTTC. This translates into CASSLGQGVDYGYTF.

The CDR3 region is CASSQDPGLFSGANVLTF. CDR3 in DNA: TGTGCCAGCAGCCAAGATCCGGGACTCTTCTCTGGGGCCAACGTCCTGACTTTC. This chain uses TRBV3-1 (or the pseudogene TRBV3-2) with TRBJ2-6, with D tentatively TRBD2 (6 bases). CDR3 length: 18 residues. CDR1 is LGHDT, CDR2 YNNKEL, per germline (reference sequence). With 0 bases removed from V and 0 bases from J, the gap between germline ends came to 12 bases.

The chain is built from TRBV2 and TRBJ1-5, with no clear D. The V and J ends lost 8 bases and 12 bases respectively, with 17 bases between them. CDR1 SNHLY and CDR2 FYNNEI come from the germline V gene. CDR3 length equals 12 residues. For the CDR3, the DNA is TGTGCCAGCGCCCCCGTGGTCGGGAACCAGCATTTT. Translation gives CASAPVVGNQHF.

This chain joins TRBV14 and TRBJ2-3, with 14 bases lining up with TRBD2. CDR1 is SGHDN, CDR2 FVKESK, per germline. The CDR3 extends over 18 amino acids. The ends lost 4 bases at V and 2 bases at J; junction bases unmatched: 8. As DNA, the CDR3 is TGTGCCAGCAGCCCCAGGACTAGCGGGGGGCCTAACACAGATACGCAGTATTTT. It specifies CASSPRTSGGPNTDTQYF.

This clone turned up a few times. The J gene is TRBJ2-7, the V gene TRBV27; possibly TRBD2 for D (6 bases). V was pared by 0 bases and J by 2 bases, with 11 bases between. Germline-derived CDR1 and CDR2 are MNHEY and SMNVEV (reference sequence). This CDR3 has 15 amino acids. CDR3 sequence reads: CASSLSIAVTYEQYF. The CDR3 DNA is TGTGCCAGCAGTTTATCTATAGCGGTAACCTACGAGCAGTACTTC.